The source of this T cell receptor beta chain is a study of OX40 agonist ivuxolimab in advanced cancers. Study overall: Mean age 60 years, range roughly 20 to 85; about 85% male.

In the case of this clone: As yet, its antigen is unknown.

Study-wide findings and caveats: Some of the nonresponding patients also showed low levels of normalized T-cell clonal expansion. In the 0.1 to 3.0 mg/kg range, CD4+ and CD8+ blood T cells had expanded clonally by week 6.

Some clones are missing from TCRdb's copy, which holds only in-frame ones; the method was immunoSEQ multiplex PCR. In the table there are tens of thousands of clones, 80% to 90% of which are singletons. The CDR3 runs to 16 residues. Germline loops: CDR1 SGHRS, CDR2 YFSETQ. Trimming took off 3 bases at V and 0 bases at J, with 14 bases between the two ends. This TCR was recovered from an adult with an advanced solid tumor such as melanoma, head and neck, liver or kidney cancer. The sample here was CD4+ or CD8+ T cells sorted from blood, taken in a trial of the OX40 agonist ivuxolimab. The rearrangement uses TRBV5-1 and TRBJ2-3; TRBD2 is a possible D gene (6 bases). The CDR3 region is CASSYEPGGSTDTQYF. The CDR3 DNA reads TGCGCCAGCAGCTACGAGCCCGGGGGTAGCACAGATACGCAGTATTTT.